This T cell receptor beta chain was documented in a study of tumor-infiltrating lymphocytes in primary liver carcinoma. Co-extraction of RNA and DNA was performed on roughly 20-33 mg of unsorted bulk tissue. Patients underwent surgical resection for primary liver carcinoma. Germline CDR1 and CDR2: WSHSY and SAAADI. V was clipped by 2 bases and J by 1 base, with 5 bases between them. The CDR3 has 13 residues. A primer in the constant region served to generate TCR beta cDNA from approximately 500 ng of total RNA. ARM-PCR, slightly modified, supplied the TCR beta libraries through three nested multiplex PCR rounds. A C-beta reverse primer and TRBV1-TRBV30 forward primers served in each of the first two PCR rounds, at about 9 cycles apiece. TCRdb called the multiplex PCR reads again in MiXCR, with one record for every CDR3 protein. The repertoire has approximately 110,000 distinct CDR3 sequences, around 62% of them found once; the top ten carry around 9%.

There are a few counts of this clonotype. This TCR derives from a woman in her fifties or sixties with primary liver carcinoma and hepatitis B virus infection. The specimen sequenced was liver tumor tissue from sampling region 1. Subset denoted: tumor region T1, superior pole. This chain connects TRBV10-2 to TRBJ1-1, with D hard to call. CDR3 sequence: CASSERPNTEAFF. The CDR3 DNA reads as TGCGCCAGCAGTGAGAGACCGAACACTGAAGCTTTCTTT.